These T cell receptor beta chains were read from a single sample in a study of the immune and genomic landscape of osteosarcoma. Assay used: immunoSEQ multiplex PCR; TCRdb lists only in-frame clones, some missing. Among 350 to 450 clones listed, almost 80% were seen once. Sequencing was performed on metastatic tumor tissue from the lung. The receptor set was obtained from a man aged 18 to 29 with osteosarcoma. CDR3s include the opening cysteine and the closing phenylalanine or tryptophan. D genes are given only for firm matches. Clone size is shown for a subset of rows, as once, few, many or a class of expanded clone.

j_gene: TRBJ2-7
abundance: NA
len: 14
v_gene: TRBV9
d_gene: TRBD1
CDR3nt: TGTGCCAGCAGCAAAGGGACAGCAACCTACGAGCAGTACTTC
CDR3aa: CASSKGTATYEQYF

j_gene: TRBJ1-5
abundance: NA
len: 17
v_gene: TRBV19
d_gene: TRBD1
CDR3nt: TGTGCCAGTAGTATGGCCGGGACAGGGGGGAGCAATCAGCCCCAGCATTTT
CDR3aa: CASSMAGTGGSNQPQHF

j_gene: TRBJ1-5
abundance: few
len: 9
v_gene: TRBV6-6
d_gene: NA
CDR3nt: TGTGCCAGCGGGCGCCCCCAGCATTTT
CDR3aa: CASGRPQHF